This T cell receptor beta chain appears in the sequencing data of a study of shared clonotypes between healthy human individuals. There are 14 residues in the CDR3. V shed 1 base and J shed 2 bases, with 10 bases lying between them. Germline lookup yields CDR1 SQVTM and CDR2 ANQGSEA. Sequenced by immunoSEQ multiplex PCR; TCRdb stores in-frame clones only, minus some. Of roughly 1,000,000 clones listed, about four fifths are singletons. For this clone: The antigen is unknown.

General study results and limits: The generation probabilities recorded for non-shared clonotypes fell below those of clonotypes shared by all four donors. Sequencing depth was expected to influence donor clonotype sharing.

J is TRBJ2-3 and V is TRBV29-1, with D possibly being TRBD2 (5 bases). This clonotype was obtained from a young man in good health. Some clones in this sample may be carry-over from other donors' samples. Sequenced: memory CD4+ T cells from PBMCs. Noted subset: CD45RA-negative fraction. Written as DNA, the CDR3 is TGCAGCGTTGAAGGGGGAGTTACCACAGATACGCAGTATTTT. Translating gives CSVEGGVTTDTQYF.